A selection of T cell receptor beta chains follows, all from one sample in a study of beta chain features in type 1 diabetes. Repertoires were generated with immunoSEQ multiplex PCR, while TCRdb's copy carries only in-frame clones and drops some. The table has some 200,000 clones, 16% seen once. Sequencing used naive CD4+ T cells from blood. The receptors originated from a man aged 30-40 years with type 1 diabetes. The CDR3 runs from the conserved cysteine through the conserved F or W. The order of the fields is clone size, D gene, V gene, J gene, CDR3 protein, CDR3 DNA. D genes are given only for firm matches. Clone size is not always given. Where it is, it says once, few, many or a class for expanded clones.

-	TRBD2	TRBV5-1	TRBJ2-1	CASSTLPSGSYNEQFF	TGCGCCAGCAGCACCCTACCTAGCGGGAGTTACAATGAGCAGTTCTTC
-	-	TRBV10-3	TRBJ2-3	CAIGMDPPVLYF	TGTGCCATTGGGATGGACCCCCCTGTGCTGTATTTT
few	-	TRBV28	TRBJ2-1	CASSLSDSLSPFF	TGTGCCAGCAGTTTGTCTGACTCCCTCTCTCCGTTCTTC
-	-	TRBV11-2	TRBJ2-2	CASSPAGAAYTGELFF	TGTGCCAGCAGCCCCGCGGGGGCAGCTTACACCGGGGAGCTGTTTTTT
few	-	TRBV2	TRBJ2-3	CASSEDSGDTQYF	TGTGCCAGCAGTGAAGACTCGGGAGATACGCAGTATTTT
-	-	TRBV23-1	TRBJ2-1	CASEMNGGRTHNEQFF	TGCGCCAGCGAGATGAATGGGGGCAGGACTCACAATGAGCAGTTCTTC
few	TRBD2	TRBV7-9	TRBJ2-3	CASSSGRGDTQYF	TGTGCCAGCAGTAGCGGGAGGGGAGATACGCAGTATTTT
-	-	TRBV2	TRBJ1-1	CASKQEITTEAFF	TGTGCCAGCAAGCAGGAGATTACTACTGAAGCTTTCTTT
few	TRBD2	TRBV7-9	TRBJ2-7	CASSPGTRGYEQYF	TGTGCCAGCAGCCCCGGGACTAGAGGCTACGAGCAGTACTTC
-	-	TRBV4-1	TRBJ1-2	CASSQRVGDGYTF	TGCGCCAGCAGCCAACGGGTGGGGGATGGCTACACCTTC
-	-	TRBV18	TRBJ1-4	CASSRGPGEKLFF	TGTGCCAGCTCACGCGGCCCCGGAGAAAAACTGTTTTTT
-	TRBD1	TRBV4-1	TRBJ2-3	CASSPGQGQTDTQYF	TGCGCCAGCAGCCCGGGACAGGGGCAAACAGATACGCAGTATTTT
few	-	TRBV20-1	TRBJ2-1	CSAQKGEQFF	TGCAGTGCCCAGAAGGGTGAGCAGTTCTTC
-	-	TRBV18	TRBJ1-5	CASSPAGVGAYQPQHF	TGTGCCAGCTCACCGGCAGGGGTGGGGGCCTATCAGCCCCAGCATTTT
-	-	TRBV30	TRBJ2-7	CAWSVLGYEQYF	TGTGCCTGGAGTGTACTGGGCTACGAGCAGTACTTC
few	TRBD1	TRBV29-1	TRBJ2-1	CSVNRDRGYNEQFF	TGCAGCGTTAACAGGGACAGGGGATACAATGAGCAGTTCTTC
few	-	TRBV23-1	TRBJ2-1	CARSDWDYNEQFF	TGCGCCAGATCGGACTGGGACTACAATGAGCAGTTCTTC
once	-	TRBV7-2	TRBJ2-1	CASSLAGGLAVEVESYNEQFF	TGTGCCAGCAGCTTAGCTGGGGGGTTAGCGGTTGAAGTCGAATCCTACAATGAGCAGTTCTTC
many	TRBD1	TRBV30	TRBJ1-5	CAWDRGNQPQHF	TGTGCCTGGGACAGGGGCAATCAGCCCCAGCATTTT
few	-	TRBV18	TRBJ2-5	CASSLLDETQYF	TGTGCCAGCTCACTGCTAGACGAGACCCAGTACTTC
-	-	TRBV20-1	TRBJ2-3	CSARGPDTQYF	TGCAGTGCTAGGGGGCCAGATACGCAGTATTTT
-	-	TRBV25-1	TRBJ2-3	CASSELGTGHGDTQYF	TGTGCCAGCAGTGAATTAGGGACCGGCCATGGAGATACGCAGTATTTT
-	TRBD2	TRBV9	TRBJ2-7	CASSVGGLAGSYEQYF	TGTGCCAGCAGCGTAGGGGGGTTAGCGGGCTCCTACGAGCAGTACTTC
-	-	TRBV4-2	TRBJ2-3	CASKPTVTDTQYF	TGTGCCAGCAAGCCAACGGTTACAGATACGCAGTATTTT
few	TRBD1	TRBV27	TRBJ1-2	CASSFRQGHGYTF	TGTGCCAGCAGTTTCCGACAGGGACATGGCTACACCTTC
-	TRBD1	TRBV30	TRBJ1-2	CAWGTGHGYTF	TGTGCCTGGGGGACAGGCCATGGCTACACCTTC
few	-	TRBV5-6	TRBJ2-7	CASRHRVAYEDYEQYF	TGTGCCAGCAGGCACAGGGTCGCATATGAGGACTACGAGCAGTACTTC
-	TRBD2	TRBV7-2	TRBJ2-7	CASSLVAGGYEQYF	TGTGCCAGCAGCTTAGTCGCGGGAGGCTACGAGCAGTACTTC
few	-	TRBV7-9	TRBJ2-3	CASSQRGDTQYF	TGTGCCAGCAGCCAGAGGGGAGATACGCAGTATTTT
-	-	TRBV29-1	TRBJ2-3	CSVEGSGTSTDTQYF	TGCAGCGTTGAAGGGAGCGGTACTAGCACAGATACGCAGTATTTT
-	-	TRBV28	TRBJ2-7	CASKELDYEQYF	TGTGCCAGCAAGGAGTTGGACTACGAGCAGTACTTC
-	TRBD2	TRBV15	TRBJ2-1	CATSREAGAPWEQFF	TGTGCCACCAGCAGAGAAGCGGGGGCCCCCTGGGAGCAGTTCTTC
-	-	TRBV4-2	TRBJ2-1	CASRGGQLNEQFF	TGTGCCAGCAGAGGGGGTCAGCTCAATGAGCAGTTCTTC
few	TRBD1	TRBV4-1	TRBJ1-2	CASSPRDRVNGYTF	TGCGCCAGCAGTCCCCGAGACAGGGTTAATGGCTACACCTTC
-	-	TRBV7-9	TRBJ2-5	CASSRGNGDIEETQYF	TGTGCCAGCAGCCGCGGTAACGGGGATATAGAAGAGACCCAGTACTTC
few	TRBD2	TRBV25-1	TRBJ2-1	CASSDPGTSGRNEQFF	TGTGCCAGCAGTGATCCGGGGACTAGCGGGAGAAATGAGCAGTTCTTC
few	TRBD1	TRBV4-1	TRBJ2-3	CASSNRGRGNTDTQYF	TGCGCCAGCAGCAACAGGGGGCGAGGGAACACAGATACGCAGTATTTT
-	-	TRBV7-8	TRBJ2-3	CASSLLRLDTLDTQYF	TGTGCCAGCAGCCTCCTAAGACTAGACACGCTAGATACGCAGTATTTT
-	-	TRBV2	TRBJ2-7	CASSEARSSYEQYF	TGTGCCAGCAGTGAGGCCCGCAGCTCCTACGAGCAGTACTTC
-	-	TRBV4-1	TRBJ2-2	CASSQGYRRNTGELFF	TGCGCCAGCAGCCAAGGATATCGGAGAAACACCGGGGAGCTGTTTTTT
-	-	TRBV2	TRBJ2-1	CASSDRNEQFF	TGTGCCAGCAGTGATCGCAATGAGCAGTTCTTC